The 29 T cell receptor beta chains listed next were all sequenced from one sample in a study of blood T cell repertoires in COVID-19. TCRdb keeps only in-frame clones here, not all; method: immunoSEQ multiplex PCR. The top ten hold around 1.5% of the sample, which has roughly 90,000 clones, 85% to 90% seen once. The sequencing sample was made of peripheral blood. Receptors originate from a human donor with active COVID-19. The donor label of this sample is uncertain.

This chain links TRBV5-1 with TRBJ1-2, with a weak D call TRBD1 (5 bases). The CDR3 covers 17 residues. The germline V gene encodes CDR1 SGHRS and CDR2 YFSETQ. Trimming cost V 0 bases and J 4 bases, with 19 bases left between them. Here the CDR3 DNA reads TGCGCCAGCAGCTTGGGGTCGGCGGGGGAGGTTGGCTATGGCTACACCTTC. It translates to CASSLGSAGEVGYGYTF.

The chain recombines TRBV5-1 with TRBJ1-5; tentatively, D is TRBD1 (6 bases). Trimming left V 1 base short and J 7 bases short, with 15 bases between. The CDR3 extends over 15 amino acids. The germline gives CDR1 SGHRS, CDR2 YFSETQ. The CDR3 bases are TGCGCCAGCAGCTTGACAGGGAAAGAGGGGCAGCCCCAGCATTTT. It translates to CASSLTGKEGQPQHF.

This clone appeared a single time. The CDR3: CASSLRDNPYEQYF. The CDR3 DNA follows: TGTGCCAGCAGTCTCCGGGACAATCCCTACGAGCAGTACTTC. The chain employs TRBV6-5 and TRBJ2-7; maybe TRBD1 (6 bases). The CDR3 is 14 amino acids. Germline V gene sequence: CDR1 MNHEY, CDR2 SVGAGI. With 5 bases removed from V and 2 bases from J, the gap between germline ends came to 13 bases.

The V call is TRBV18, the J call TRBJ2-6; 9 bases match TRBD1. This CDR3 has 19 amino acids. Germline lookup yields CDR1 KGHSH and CDR2 LQKENI. The ends lost 2 bases at V and 1 base at J; junction bases unmatched: 9. CDR3 in DNA: TGTGCCAGCTCACCAGGGGGCCCGGGACAGGGATCTGGGGCCAACGTCCTGACTTTC. It encodes CASSPGGPGQGSGANVLTF.

This clone has a handful of counts. This chain connects TRBV18 to TRBJ2-7, with TRBD1 matching 10 bases. Germline V gives CDR1 KGHSH, CDR2 LQKENI. Trimming cost V 6 bases and J 10 bases; bases outside gene matches: 15. The CDR3 has 15 residues. CDR3 amino acids: CASSISQDRGITQYF. Written as DNA, the CDR3 is TGTGCCAGCTCGATCTCCCAGGACAGGGGGATCACCCAGTACTTC.

V gene TRBV27 combines with J gene TRBJ2-2, with TRBD2 as a possible D gene (7 bases). This CDR3 is built from 14 residues. The germline V gene has CDR1 MNHEY and CDR2 SMNVEV (reference sequence). Between the trimmed V and J ends, which lost 5 bases and 4 bases, there was a span of 11 bases. The CDR3: CASSLGGLTGELFF. As DNA, the CDR3 is TGTGCCAGCAGTCTGGGGGGGCTCACCGGGGAGCTGTTTTTT.

V and J are TRBV4-3 and TRBJ2-1; 11 bases are a match to TRBD2. The J segment lost 2 bases and the V segment lost 4 bases, leaving 7 bases of the junction unmatched. The CDR3 spans 17 residues. Germline V CDR1 and CDR2: LGHNA, YSLEER. CDR3 coding DNA: TGCGCCAGCAGCCCAGGGGTAGCGGGGGGGACCTACAATGAGCAGTTCTTC. This encodes CASSPGVAGGTYNEQFF.

This clone was observed a few times. J is TRBJ2-7 and V is TRBV4-2, with TRBD2 identical over 8 bases. The CDR3 has 16 amino acids. V lost 3 bases and J lost 2; bases outside the gene matches: 9. Per germline, CDR1 LGHNA and CDR2 YNFKEQ. The CDR3 nucleotides read TGTGCCAGCAGCCACTCGGCGGGGGGAGTAACCTACGAGCAGTACTTC. This translates into CASSHSAGGVTYEQYF.

The rearrangement uses TRBV7-2 and TRBJ1-1, with no clear D. The CDR3 sequence is 13 residues long. The V gene's germline CDR1 is SGHTA and CDR2 FQGNSA. V was cut by 5 bases and J by 1 base, with 8 bases left in between. The CDR3 protein is CASSTQRNTEAFF. The CDR3 region has the DNA TGTGCCAGCAGCACACAGAGGAACACTGAAGCTTTCTTT.

The rearrangement uses TRBV7-6 and TRBJ1-3; D may be TRBD1 (5 bases). Germline-derived CDR1 and CDR2 are SGHVS and FNYEAQ. The CDR3 has 15 amino acids. The germline V and J ends were trimmed by 5 bases and 0 bases, with 11 bases remaining between them. Written as DNA, the CDR3 is TGTGCCAGCAGCCGGGGACTAGACTCTGGAAACACCATATATTTT. It specifies CASSRGLDSGNTIYF. Together with reference TRBV7-6 and TRBJ1-3, the CDR3 gives the full variable domain: GAGVSQSPRYKVTKRGQDVALRCDPISGHVSLYWYRQALGQGPEFLTYFNYEAQQDKSGLPNDRFSAERPEGSISTLTIQRTEQRDSAMYRCASSRGLDSGNTIYFGEGSWLTVV.

The chain joins TRBV11-2 to TRBJ1-4; D remains ambiguous. V lost 0 bases to trimming and J lost 8 bases, with 13 bases between them. The CDR3 consists of 15 residues. CDR1 and CDR2 from the germline V gene are SGHAT and FQNNGV. CDR3 residues: CASSLDLGSGEKLFF. The DNA for the CDR3 is TGTGCCAGCAGCTTAGATCTAGGGAGCGGGGAAAAACTGTTTTTT. The full variable domain, rest sourced from reference TRBV11-2 and TRBJ1-4, is EAGVAQSPRYKIIEKRQSVAFWCNPISGHATLYWYQQILGQGPKLLIQFQNNGVVDDSQLPKDRFSAERLKGVDSTLKIQPAKLEDSAVYLCASSLDLGSGEKLFFGSGTQLSVL.

This chain links TRBV5-1 with TRBJ1-2; D is perhaps TRBD1 (6 bases). Trimming stripped 0 bases from V and 1 base from J, with 10 bases between. Germline V lookup: CDR1 SGHRS, CDR2 YFSETQ. The CDR3 loop spans 15 amino acids. The CDR3, as DNA: TGCGCCAGCAGCTTGGCTGGACAGAGTAACTATGGCTACACCTTC. This sequence encodes CASSLAGQSNYGYTF.

The J gene is TRBJ2-7, the V gene TRBV6-5; the D gene is possibly TRBD2 (5 bases). CDR1 and CDR2 from the germline V gene are MNHEY and SVGAGI. Trimming removed 6 bases at V and 11 bases at J, with 20 bases between. The CDR3 has 13 amino acids. The DNA for the CDR3 is TGTGCCAGCAGCCCCCTACATGACACGCGGGAGTACTTC. Protein: CASSPLHDTREYF.

The CDR3 nucleotides read TGTGCCAGCAGCGTAAAGGGGGACCGCACAGATACGCAGTATTTT. It yields the protein CASSVKGDRTDTQYF. The rearrangement links TRBV9 to TRBJ2-3, with TRBD1 as a possible D gene (6 bases). Trimming pared 1 base from V and 1 base from J, leaving 10 bases between. There are 15 residues in the CDR3. CDR1 and CDR2 from the germline V gene are SGDLS and YYNGEE.

The rearrangement links TRBV29-1 to TRBJ1-3; D gene unclear. V lost 0 bases, J lost 2 bases, and 8 bases lay in between. The CDR3 contains 14 residues. Germline values: CDR1 SQVTM, CDR2 ANQGSEA. CDR3 nucleotide sequence: TGCAGCGTTGAAGATCGGGGAACTGGAAACACCATATATTTT. Its translation is CSVEDRGTGNTIYF.

The CDR3 nucleotides read TGTGCCTGGAGTGCCGGAGACTTGGGGACCCAGTACTTC. Translation: CAWSAGDLGTQYF. The chain carries TRBV30 and TRBJ2-5; D is unclear. The germline CDR1 and CDR2 sequences are GTSNPN and SVGIG (reference sequence). V lost 1 base and J lost 7, with 13 bases in between. The CDR3 runs to 13 residues.

The CDR3 DNA is TGTGCCTGGAGTGTAAACCACCCGGGAATGGGTGGCTACACCTTC. The encoded protein is CAWSVNHPGMGGYTF. The V and J genes are TRBV30 and TRBJ1-2; D is uncertain. The CDR3 is 15 residues long. Germline loops: CDR1 GTSNPN, CDR2 SVGIG (reference sequence). Trimming removed 0 bases at V and 7 bases at J, with 18 bases between.

The V and J genes are TRBV13 and TRBJ1-1; 9 positions match TRBD1. The length of the CDR3 is 15 residues. CDR1 PRHDT and CDR2 FYEKMQ come from the germline V gene (reference sequence). V dropped 5 bases and J dropped 4; count of bases not matched to a gene: 8. CDR3 protein: CASSPRRTGVTEAFF. The CDR3, as DNA: TGTGCCAGCAGCCCACGGAGGACAGGGGTCACTGAAGCTTTCTTT.

The chain links TRBV5-1 to TRBJ1-2, with TRBD1 matching over 7 bases. Losses at the gene ends were 4 bases for V and 3 bases for J; bases not matched to a gene: 3. Germline V lookup: CDR1 SGHRS, CDR2 YFSETQ. The CDR3 length is 13 residues. CDR3 in amino acids: CASSKGTDYGYTF. CDR3 coding DNA: TGCGCCAGCAGCAAAGGGACAGACTATGGCTACACCTTC.

This rearrangement joins TRBV6-2 or TRBV6-3 to TRBJ2-1; TRBD1 matches 7 bases. The CDR3 is 13 residues long. Looked up from germline, CDR1 is MNHEY and CDR2 is SVGEGT. V shed 2 bases and J 8 bases; nucleotides not matched to a gene: 3. The CDR3 region is CASSYRGRDEQFF. Here the CDR3 DNA reads TGTGCCAGCAGTTACAGGGGGCGGGATGAGCAGTTCTTC.

This sequence joins TRBV18 and TRBJ2-1, with TRBD2 as a possible D gene (5 bases). This CDR3 region has 12 residues. Between the trimmed V and J ends, which lost 5 bases and 7 bases, there was a span of 9 bases. Germline V CDR1 and CDR2: KGHSH, LQKENI. CDR3 DNA: TGTGCCAGCTCATATAGAGGGAATGAGCAGTTCTTC. This sequence encodes CASSYRGNEQFF.

This clone has a handful of counts. This chain uses TRBV5-4 with TRBJ2-1; 10 nucleotides agree with TRBD1. This CDR3 has 15 amino acids. The V gene end was trimmed by 5 bases and the J gene end by 4 bases; junction bases not matched to a gene: 6. From germline, CDR1 is SGHNT and CDR2 YYREEE (reference sequence). CDR3: CASRYRDRGYNEQFF. The CDR3 DNA follows: TGTGCCAGCAGGTACCGGGACAGGGGATACAATGAGCAGTTCTTC.

Many counts were recorded for this clone. The CDR3 spells CASNRQGGTGELFF. The CDR3 region has the DNA TGCGCCAGCAACAGACAGGGTGGCACCGGGGAGCTGTTTTTT. This chain uses TRBV10-2 with TRBJ2-2; the match to TRBD1 covers 7 bases. The J segment lost 4 bases and the V segment lost 7 bases, leaving 6 bases of the junction unmatched. There are 14 residues in the CDR3. Germline loops: CDR1 WSHSY, CDR2 SAAADI.

This chain uses TRBV7-2 with TRBJ2-1; 10 bases map to TRBD1. Per the germline V gene, CDR1 is SGHTA and CDR2 is FQGNSA. The CDR3 extends over 15 amino acids. V gave up 4 bases and J gave up 8 bases; unmatched junction bases: 8. Written as DNA, the CDR3 is TGTGCCAGCAGCTATGACAGGGGGCTACGTCATGAGCAGTTCTTC. Translation gives CASSYDRGLRHEQFF.

The rearrangement joins TRBV19 to TRBJ1-4, with D possibly being TRBD1 (6 bases). The CDR3 spans 14 residues. Germline V gene lookup returns CDR1 LNHDA and CDR2 SQIVND (reference sequence). Between the trimmed V and J ends, which lost 5 bases and 7 bases, there was a span of 14 bases. The CDR3 region is CASSATGGVEKLFF. CDR3 bases: TGTGCCAGTAGTGCGACAGGTGGGGTTGAAAAACTGTTTTTT. Full variable domain (rest looked up from reference TRBV19 and TRBJ1-4): DGGITQSPKYLFRKEGQNVTLSCEQNLNHDAMYWYRQDPGQGLRLIYYSQIVNDFQKGDIAEGYSVSREKKESFPLTVTSAQKNPTAFYLCASSATGGVEKLFFGSGTQLSVL.

This clone has a single count. J is TRBJ2-1 and V is TRBV7-2; D is possibly TRBD2 (6 bases). The CDR3 is 14 residues long. CDR1 and CDR2 from the germline V gene are SGHTA and FQGNSA. V was trimmed by 3 bases and J by 7 bases, leaving 13 bases between them. The CDR3 protein is CASSFDGGLNEQFF. The CDR3 region has the DNA TGTGCCAGCAGCTTTGATGGGGGGTTGAATGAGCAGTTCTTC.

The J gene is TRBJ2-7, the V gene TRBV5-1; 7 positions match TRBD2. The CDR3 spans 13 residues. Looked up from germline, CDR1 is SGHRS and CDR2 is YFSETQ. V lost 4 bases and J lost 7; bases outside the gene matches: 8. CDR3 region: CASSQIRAGEQYF. For the CDR3, the DNA is TGCGCCAGCAGCCAAATACGAGCGGGGGAGCAGTACTTC.

This chain connects TRBV30 to TRBJ1-4; a possible D gene is TRBD1 (6 bases). The CDR3 is made up of 13 amino acids. The V gene's germline CDR1 is GTSNPN and CDR2 SVGIG (reference sequence). Trimming shortened V by 3 bases and J by 8 bases, and 13 bases separated the two germline ends. The DNA for the CDR3 is TGTGCCTGGAGCGGGGGGCTGGGGGAAAAACTGTTTTTT. Its translation is CAWSGGLGEKLFF.

This clone showed up just once. This chain uses TRBV28 with TRBJ2-7, with 10 bases fitting TRBD1. The length of the CDR3 is 14 residues. CDR1 and CDR2 (germline): MDHEN, SYDVKM. After removal of 7 bases from V and 3 bases from J, the junction contained 6 bases not matched to a gene. CDR3 coding DNA: TGTGCCAGCAATCACGGGGACAGGGGCTACGAGCAGTACTTC. It translates to CASNHGDRGYEQYF.